This T cell receptor (beta chain) was found in a study of blood T cell repertoires in COVID-19. Study background: The United States, Italy and Spain provided the acute and convalescent COVID-19 samples. PBMCs, B-cell-depleted T cells, or T cells provided the cDNA or gDNA that made up the material.

Authors' analysis steps: Amplification with reference gene primers provided the estimates of nucleated cell counts. Some clones are missing from TCRdb's copy, which holds only in-frame ones; the method was immunoSEQ multiplex PCR. Clone size and V and J calls were adopted from that table, with D and trimming inferred from the DNA. The data contain about 250,000 clones, 88% of them singletons. The CDR3 has 18 amino acids. CDR1 and CDR2 (germline): MNHEY, SVGEGT. Trimming cost V 4 bases and J 4 bases; bases outside gene matches: 9. This clonotype was sampled from a man older than 75 with acute or convalescent COVID-19. The chain employs TRBV6-2 or TRBV6-3 and TRBJ2-2, with 13 nucleotides matching TRBD2. Sequences were obtained from peripheral blood. CDR3 amino acids: CASSSRLAGGSGTGELFF. The CDR3 nucleotides are TGTGCCAGCAGTTCTAGACTAGCGGGAGGATCGGGCACCGGGGAGCTGTTTTTT.